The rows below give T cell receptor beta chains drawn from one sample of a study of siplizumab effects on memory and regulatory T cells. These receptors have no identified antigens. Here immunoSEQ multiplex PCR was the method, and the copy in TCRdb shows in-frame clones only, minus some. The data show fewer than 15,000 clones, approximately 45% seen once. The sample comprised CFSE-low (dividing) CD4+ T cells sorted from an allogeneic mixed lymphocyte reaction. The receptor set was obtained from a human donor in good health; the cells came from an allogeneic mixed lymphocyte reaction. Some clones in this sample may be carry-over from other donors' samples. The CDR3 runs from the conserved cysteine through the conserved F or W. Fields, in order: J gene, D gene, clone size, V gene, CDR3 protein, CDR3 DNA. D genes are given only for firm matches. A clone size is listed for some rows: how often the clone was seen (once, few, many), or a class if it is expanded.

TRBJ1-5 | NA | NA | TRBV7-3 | CASSPDRAFSNQPQHF | TGTGCCAGCAGCCCCGACAGAGCATTTAGCAATCAGCCCCAGCATTTT
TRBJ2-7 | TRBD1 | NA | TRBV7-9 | CASSPTGDSSYEQYF | TGTGCCAGCAGCCCCACAGGGGATAGCTCCTACGAGCAGTACTTC
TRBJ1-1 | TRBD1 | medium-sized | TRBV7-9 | CASSPTGATEAFF | TGTGCCAGCAGCCCGACAGGGGCCACTGAAGCTTTCTTT
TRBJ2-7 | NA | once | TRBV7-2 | CASSLTSYEQYF | TGTGCCAGCAGCTTGACCTCCTACGAGCAGTACTTC
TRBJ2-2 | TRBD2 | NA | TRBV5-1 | CASSLDRPGGSTGELFF | TGCGCCAGCAGCTTGGACCGCCCGGGAGGTTCGACCGGGGAGCTGTTTTTT
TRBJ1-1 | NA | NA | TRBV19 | CASSMLGNTEAFF | TGTGCCAGTAGTATGCTAGGAAACACTGAAGCTTTCTTT
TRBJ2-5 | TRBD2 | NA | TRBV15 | CATRSGLAGDSETQYF | TGTGCCACCAGATCAGGACTAGCGGGAGATTCGGAGACCCAGTACTTC
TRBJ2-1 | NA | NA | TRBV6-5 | CASRAGYAYNEQFF | TGTGCCAGCAGAGCGGGCTACGCTTACAATGAGCAGTTCTTC
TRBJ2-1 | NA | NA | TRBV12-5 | CASGLDSTGWVLDEQFF | TGTGCTAGTGGTTTGGACAGTACAGGGTGGGTCCTAGACGAGCAGTTCTTC
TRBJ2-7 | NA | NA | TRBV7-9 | CASSPQVSEQYF | TGTGCCAGCAGCCCCCAAGTTTCCGAGCAGTACTTC
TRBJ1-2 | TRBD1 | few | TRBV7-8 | CASSLRGQTNYGYTF | TGTGCCAGCAGCTTAAGGGGACAGACTAACTATGGCTACACCTTC
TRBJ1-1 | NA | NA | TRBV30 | CAWSYFPGLDTEAFF | TGTGCCTGGAGTTACTTCCCCGGACTAGATACTGAAGCTTTCTTT
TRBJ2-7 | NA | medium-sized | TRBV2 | CASSLQEGLSYEQYF | TGTGCCAGCAGTTTACAGGAAGGGTTATCCTACGAGCAGTACTTC
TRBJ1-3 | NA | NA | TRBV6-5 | CASTGGNTIYF | TGTGCCAGCACAGGAGGAAACACCATATATTTT
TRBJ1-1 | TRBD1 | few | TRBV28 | CASRATGTGLRGEAFF | TGTGCCAGCAGGGCGACCGGGACAGGGTTGAGGGGGGAAGCTTTCTTT
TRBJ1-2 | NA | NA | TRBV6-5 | CASREGHYGYTF | TGTGCCAGTAGGGAAGGGCACTATGGCTACACCTTC
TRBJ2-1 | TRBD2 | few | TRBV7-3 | CASSLRGLVGNEQFF | TGTGCCAGCAGCTTAAGGGGACTAGTGGGGAATGAGCAGTTCTTC
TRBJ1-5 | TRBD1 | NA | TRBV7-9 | CASSTTRAGTEEPQHF | TGTGCCAGCAGTACCACCAGAGCAGGGACAGAGGAGCCCCAGCATTTT
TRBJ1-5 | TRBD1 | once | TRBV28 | CASSRIRTGKSSNQPQHF | TGTGCCAGCAGTCGAATTAGGACAGGGAAGAGCAGCAATCAGCCCCAGCATTTT
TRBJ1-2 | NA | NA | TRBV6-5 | CASTLYDRLGYTF | TGTGCCAGCACCCTATATGATCGACTTGGCTACACCTTC
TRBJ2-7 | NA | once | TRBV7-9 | CASSSRAGTLYSYEQYF | TGTGCCAGCAGCTCTAGGGCCGGGACACTTTACTCCTACGAGCAGTACTTC
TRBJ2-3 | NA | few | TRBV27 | CASSPRGVGTDTQYF | TGTGCCAGCAGTCCCAGGGGAGTCGGCACAGATACGCAGTATTTT
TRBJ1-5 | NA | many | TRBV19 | CASSPQPQHF | TGTGCCAGTAGTCCCCAGCCCCAGCATTTT
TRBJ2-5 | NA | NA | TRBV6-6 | CASRHGTAFRGAQYF | TGTGCCAGTCGGCACGGGACCGCGTTTAGGGGGGCCCAGTACTTC
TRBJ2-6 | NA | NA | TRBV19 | CASSISHLWANVLTF | TGTGCCAGTAGTATCTCCCACCTCTGGGCCAACGTCCTGACTTTC
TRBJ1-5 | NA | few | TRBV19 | CASSTGGGARGQPQHF | TGTGCCAGTAGCACCGGAGGGGGGGCCCGGGGTCAGCCCCAGCATTTT
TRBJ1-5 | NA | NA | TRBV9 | CAGRSGPQHF | TGTGCCGGTCGTTCCGGGCCCCAGCATTTT
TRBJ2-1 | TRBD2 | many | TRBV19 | CASSSGRQSEQFF | TGTGCCAGTAGTAGCGGGAGGCAAAGTGAGCAGTTCTTC
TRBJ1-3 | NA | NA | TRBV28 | CASRIAGQTISRNTIYF | TGTGCCAGCAGGATTGCGGGACAAACGATATCTAGAAACACCATATATTTT
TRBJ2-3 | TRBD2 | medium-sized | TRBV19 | CASSITSGRASTSTDTQYF | TGTGCCAGTAGTATAACTAGCGGGAGGGCCAGTACCAGCACAGATACGCAGTATTTT
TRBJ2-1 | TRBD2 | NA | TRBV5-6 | CASSLATTSGYNEQFF | TGTGCCAGCAGCTTGGCCACTACTAGCGGTTACAATGAGCAGTTCTTC
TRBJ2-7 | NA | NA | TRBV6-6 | CASSRKTGTLYEQYF | TGTGCCAGCAGTCGGAAGACTGGGACCCTCTACGAGCAGTACTTC
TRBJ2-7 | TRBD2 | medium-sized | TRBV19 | CASSIASGRNYEQYF | TGTGCCAGTAGTATCGCTAGCGGGAGAAACTACGAGCAGTACTTC
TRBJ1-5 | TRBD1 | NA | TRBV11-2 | CASSLESGGGQPQHF | TGTGCCAGCAGCTTAGAGTCAGGGGGCGGTCAGCCCCAGCATTTT
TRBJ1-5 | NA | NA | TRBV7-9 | CASSFGGQPQHF | TGTGCCAGCAGCTTCGGTGGTCAGCCCCAGCATTTT
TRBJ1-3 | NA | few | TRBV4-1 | CASSLRTNSGNTIYF | TGCGCCAGCAGCCTACGGACCAACTCTGGAAACACCATATATTTT
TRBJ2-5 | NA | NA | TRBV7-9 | CASSEVLLVETQYF | TGTGCCAGCAGCGAAGTTCTTCTCGTAGAGACCCAGTACTTC
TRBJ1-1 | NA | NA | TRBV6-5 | CASRPRENTEAFF | TGTGCCAGCAGACCTAGGGAGAACACTGAAGCTTTCTTT
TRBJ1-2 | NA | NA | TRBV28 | CASSLVSNYGYTF | TGTGCCAGCAGTTTAGTCAGTAACTATGGCTACACCTTC
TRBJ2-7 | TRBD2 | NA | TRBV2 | CASSGRASGPYEQYF | TGTGCCAGCAGTGGAAGAGCTAGCGGGCCTTACGAGCAGTACTTC